What follows describes a single TCR beta chain. The antigen is unknown. The V end lost 3 bases, the J end lost 9 bases, and 10 bases lay between the germline ends. The CDR3 is made up of 12 amino acids. Germline V gene data show CDR1 as SGHRS and CDR2 as YFSETQ. These data belong to a study of shared clonotypes between healthy human individuals. Regarding the study as a whole: The donor pool, a small one, limited the genetic and exposure-history diversity represented. In contrast to clonotypes shared by all four donors, non-shared clonotypes had lower generation probabilities.

As originally analysed: As immunoSEQ supplied junction-only sequences (without quality scores), filtering differed. The method was immunoSEQ multiplex PCR; TCRdb's version includes in-frame clones alone and lacks a portion of them. From that table come the V and J calls and clone size; the DNA was used to work out D and trimming. Here the sample spans millions of clones, roughly 92% being singletons. Both subsets, CD45RA+ naive and CD45RA-negative memory, were split from the CD4+ cells. This clonotype was obtained from a man aged 18 to 29 in good health. The rearrangement joins TRBV5-1 to TRBJ2-1; a possible D gene is TRBD2 (6 bases). Sequenced input: naive CD4+ T cells sorted from blood. Subset described: CD45RA+ positively selected. CDR3 protein: CASSSGLTEQFF. CDR3 nucleotide sequence: TGCGCCAGCAGCTCCGGACTAACTGAGCAGTTCTTC.